This TCR beta chain was identified in a study of T cell repertoires in cytomegalovirus infection. Study as a whole: The study used recently identified HLA-C-restricted and well-studied HLA-B-restricted CMV epitopes. Evidence of both CMV infection and a matching HLA type came from public TCR beta signatures.

The CDR3 covers 13 residues. Germline CDR1 and CDR2: MNHEY and SMNVEV (reference sequence). TCRdb reprocessed the reads with MiXCR, giving one entry per CDR3 protein. The table has 900,000 to 950,000 distinct CDR3 sequences, roughly 31% seen once. Whole-study results and caveats: CMV-specific TCR beta clonotypes restricted by HLA-C were the ones dominating the ex vivo response.

On this clonotype itself: Its matching antigen is unknown. The junction departs from the called germline gene at one end, perhaps through a read error.

The chain joins TRBV27 to TRBJ2-5; D possibly corresponds to TRBD1 (5 bases). The clonotype was recovered from a human donor in good health (CMV status not recorded). Some clones in this sample may be carry-over from other donors' samples. This specimen consisted of cultured CD8+ T cells from PBMCs, obtained from culture after CMV antigen stimulation. The DNA of the CDR3 is TGTACCAGCAGTTGGGGCTCACAAGAGACCCAGTACTTC. Protein: CTSSWGSQETQYF.